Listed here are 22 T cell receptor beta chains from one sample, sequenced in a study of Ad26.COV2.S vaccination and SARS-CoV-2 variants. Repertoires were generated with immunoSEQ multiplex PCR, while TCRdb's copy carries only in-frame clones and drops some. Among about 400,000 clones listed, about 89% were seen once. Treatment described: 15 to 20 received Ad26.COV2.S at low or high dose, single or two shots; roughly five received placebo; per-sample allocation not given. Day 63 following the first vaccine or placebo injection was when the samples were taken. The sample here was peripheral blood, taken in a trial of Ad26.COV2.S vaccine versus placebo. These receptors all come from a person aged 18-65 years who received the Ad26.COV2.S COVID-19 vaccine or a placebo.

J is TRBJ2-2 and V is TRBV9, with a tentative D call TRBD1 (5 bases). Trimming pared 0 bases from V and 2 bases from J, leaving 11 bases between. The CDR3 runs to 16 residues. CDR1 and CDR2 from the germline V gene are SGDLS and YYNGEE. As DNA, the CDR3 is TGTGCCAGCAGCGTAGCTCTAGGGGTAAACACCGGGGAGCTGTTTTTT. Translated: CASSVALGVNTGELFF.

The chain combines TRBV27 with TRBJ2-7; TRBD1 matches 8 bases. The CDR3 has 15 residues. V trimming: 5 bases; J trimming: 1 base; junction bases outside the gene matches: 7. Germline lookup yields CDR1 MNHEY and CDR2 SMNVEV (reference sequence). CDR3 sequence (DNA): TGTGCCAGCAGTAGAACAGGGGGGTTGTCCTACGAGCAGTACTTC. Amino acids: CASSRTGGLSYEQYF.

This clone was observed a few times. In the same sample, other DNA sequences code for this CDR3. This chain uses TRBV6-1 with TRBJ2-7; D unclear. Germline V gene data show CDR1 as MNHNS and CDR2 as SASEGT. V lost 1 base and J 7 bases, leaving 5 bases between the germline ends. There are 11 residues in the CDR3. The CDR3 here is CASSEGPEQYF. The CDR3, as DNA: TGTGCCAGCAGTGAAGGCCCGGAGCAGTACTTC.

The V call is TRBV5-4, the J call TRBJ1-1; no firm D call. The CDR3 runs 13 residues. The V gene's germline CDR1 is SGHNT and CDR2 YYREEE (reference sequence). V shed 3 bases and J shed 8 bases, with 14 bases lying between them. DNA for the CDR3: TGTGCCAGCAGCTCCACGACCACGTCGGAAGCTTTCTTT. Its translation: CASSSTTTSEAFF.

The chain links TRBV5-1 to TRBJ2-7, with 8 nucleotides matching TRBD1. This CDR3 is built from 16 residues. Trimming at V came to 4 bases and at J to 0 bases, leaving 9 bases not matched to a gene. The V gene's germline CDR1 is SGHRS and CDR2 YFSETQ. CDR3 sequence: CASSGAGTGYSYEQYF. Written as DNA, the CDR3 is TGCGCCAGCAGCGGGGCCGGGACAGGCTACTCCTACGAGCAGTACTTC. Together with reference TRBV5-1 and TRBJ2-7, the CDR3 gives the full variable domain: KAGVTQTPRYLIKTRGQQVTLSCSPISGHRSVSWYQQTPGQGLQFLFEYFSETQRNKGNFPGRFSGRQFSNSRSEMNVSTLELGDSALYLCASSGAGTGYSYEQYFGPGTRLTVT.

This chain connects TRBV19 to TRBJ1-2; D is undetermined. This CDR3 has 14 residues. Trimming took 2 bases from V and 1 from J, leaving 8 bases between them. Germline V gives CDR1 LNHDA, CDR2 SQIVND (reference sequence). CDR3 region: CASSITVDNYGYTF. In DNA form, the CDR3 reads TGTGCCAGTAGTATAACTGTTGATAACTATGGCTACACCTTC.

CDR3 residues: CASSSGTVRNTGELFF. DNA of the CDR3: TGTGCCAGCAGCTCCGGGACAGTGAGAAACACCGGGGAGCTGTTTTTT. The genes are TRBV5-4 and TRBJ2-2; 7 bases agree with TRBD1. The CDR3 sequence is 16 residues long. Trimming took 3 bases from V and 2 from J; bases not matched to a gene: 7. The germline gives CDR1 SGHNT, CDR2 YYREEE (reference sequence). The variable domain in full, with the rest retrieved from reference TRBV5-4 and TRBJ2-2, is ETGVTQSPTHLIKTRGQQVTLRCSSQSGHNTVSWYQQALGQGPQFIFQYYREEENGRGNFPPRFSGLQFPNYSSELNVNALELDDSALYLCASSSGTVRNTGELFFGEGSRLTVL.

The CDR3 sequence: CASSYSETGWSEQYF. CDR3 sequence (DNA): TGTGCCAGCAGTTACTCCGAGACGGGATGGAGCGAGCAGTACTTC. The chain joins TRBV6-5 to TRBJ2-7; D perhaps matches TRBD2 (5 bases). Trimming pared 0 bases from V and 6 bases from J, leaving 15 bases between. CDR1 and CDR2 from the germline V gene are MNHEY and SVGAGI. This CDR3 comprises 15 residues.

The CDR3 sequence: CASSGGQGVQPQHF. In DNA form, the CDR3 reads TGTGCCAGCAGTGGGGGACAGGGGGTTCAGCCCCAGCATTTT. This chain joins TRBV2 and TRBJ1-5, with TRBD1 matching 11 bases. V was pared by 4 bases and J by 6 bases, with 2 bases of the junction left unmatched. This CDR3 comprises 14 residues. Per the germline V gene, CDR1 is SNHLY and CDR2 is FYNNEI.

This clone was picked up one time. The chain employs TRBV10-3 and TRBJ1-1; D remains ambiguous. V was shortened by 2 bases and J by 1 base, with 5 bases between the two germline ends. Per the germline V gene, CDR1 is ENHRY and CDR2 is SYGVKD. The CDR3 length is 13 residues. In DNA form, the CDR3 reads TGTGCCATCAGTGAGCCCGAGAACACTGAAGCTTTCTTT. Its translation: CAISEPENTEAFF.

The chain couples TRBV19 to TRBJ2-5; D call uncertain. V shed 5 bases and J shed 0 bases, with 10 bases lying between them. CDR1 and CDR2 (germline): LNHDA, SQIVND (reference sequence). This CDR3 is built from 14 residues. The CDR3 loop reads CASSGYKYQETQYF. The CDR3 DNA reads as TGTGCCAGTAGTGGATACAAGTACCAAGAGACCCAGTACTTC.

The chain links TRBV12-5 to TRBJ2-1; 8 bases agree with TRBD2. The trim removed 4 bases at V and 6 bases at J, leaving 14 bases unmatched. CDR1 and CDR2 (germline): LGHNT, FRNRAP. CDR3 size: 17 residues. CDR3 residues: CASGSPPASGRGNEQFF. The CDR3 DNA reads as TGTGCTAGTGGTTCCCCCCCGGCTTCCGGGAGGGGCAATGAGCAGTTCTTC.

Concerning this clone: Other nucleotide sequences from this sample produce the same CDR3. CDR3 in DNA: TGTGCCAGCAGGCCGGGACAGGGGGTAGATGGCTACACCTTC. It specifies CASRPGQGVDGYTF. The J gene is TRBJ1-2, the V gene TRBV28; TRBD1 aligns across 11 bases. Trimming at V came to 6 bases and at J to 6 bases, leaving 6 bases not matched to a gene. The CDR3 loop spans 14 amino acids. Germline CDR1 is MDHEN and CDR2 is SYDVKM.

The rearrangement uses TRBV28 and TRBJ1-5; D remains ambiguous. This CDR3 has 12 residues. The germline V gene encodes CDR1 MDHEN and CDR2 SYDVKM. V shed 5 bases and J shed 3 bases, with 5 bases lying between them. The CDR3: CASSPFNQPQHF. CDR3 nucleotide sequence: TGTGCCAGCAGTCCGTTCAATCAGCCCCAGCATTTT.

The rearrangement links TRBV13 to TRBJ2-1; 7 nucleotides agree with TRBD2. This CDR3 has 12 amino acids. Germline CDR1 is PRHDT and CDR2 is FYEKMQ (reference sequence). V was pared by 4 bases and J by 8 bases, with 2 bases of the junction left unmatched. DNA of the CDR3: TGTGCCAGCAGCTCAACTAGCGATGAGCAGTTCTTC. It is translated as CASSSTSDEQFF. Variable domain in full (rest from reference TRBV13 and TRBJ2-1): AAGVIQSPRHLIKEKRETATLKCYPIPRHDTVYWYQQGPGQDPQFLISFYEKMQSDKGSIPDRFSAQQFSDYHSELNMSSLELGDSALYFCASSSTSDEQFFGPGTRLTVL.

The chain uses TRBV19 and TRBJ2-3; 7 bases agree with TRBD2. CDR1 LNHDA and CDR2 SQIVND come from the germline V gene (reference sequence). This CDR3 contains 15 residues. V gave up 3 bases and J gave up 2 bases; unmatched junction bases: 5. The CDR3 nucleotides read TGTGCCAGTAGTATGCTAGCGGTCTACACAGATACGCAGTATTTT. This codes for CASSMLAVYTDTQYF.

The CDR3: CASTIPGGQQETQYF. The CDR3 DNA sequence: TGTGCCAGCACCATTCCGGGTGGCCAGCAAGAGACCCAGTACTTC. The rearrangement uses TRBV28 and TRBJ2-5; no clear D. With 7 bases removed from V and 2 bases from J, the gap between germline ends came to 17 bases. CDR3 length: 15 amino acids. Germline V gives CDR1 MDHEN, CDR2 SYDVKM.

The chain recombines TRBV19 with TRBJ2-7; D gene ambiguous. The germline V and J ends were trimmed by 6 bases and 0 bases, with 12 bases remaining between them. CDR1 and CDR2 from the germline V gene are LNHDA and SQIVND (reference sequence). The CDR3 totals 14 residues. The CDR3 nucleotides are TGTGCCAGTAGCACGCGGTCGAGCTCCTACGAGCAGTACTTC. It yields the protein CASSTRSSSYEQYF.

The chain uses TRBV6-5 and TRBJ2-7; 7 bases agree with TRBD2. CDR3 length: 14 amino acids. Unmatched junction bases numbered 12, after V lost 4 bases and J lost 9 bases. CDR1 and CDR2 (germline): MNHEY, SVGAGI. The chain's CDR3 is CASSFLQGGQGQYF. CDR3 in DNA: TGTGCCAGCAGTTTTCTCCAGGGAGGGCAAGGGCAGTACTTC.

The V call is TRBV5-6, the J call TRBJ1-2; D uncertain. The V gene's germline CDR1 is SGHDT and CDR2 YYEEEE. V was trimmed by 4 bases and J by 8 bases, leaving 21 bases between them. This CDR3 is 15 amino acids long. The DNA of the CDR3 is TGTGCCAGCAGCCCCCGGAGTGCGTTTGTTGTGGGCTACACCTTC. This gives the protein CASSPRSAFVVGYTF.

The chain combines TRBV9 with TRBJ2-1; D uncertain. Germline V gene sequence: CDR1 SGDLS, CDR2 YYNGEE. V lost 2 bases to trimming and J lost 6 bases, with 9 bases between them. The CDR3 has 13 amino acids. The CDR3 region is CASSVGPGNEQFF. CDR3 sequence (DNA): TGTGCCAGCAGCGTGGGCCCCGGCAATGAGCAGTTCTTC.

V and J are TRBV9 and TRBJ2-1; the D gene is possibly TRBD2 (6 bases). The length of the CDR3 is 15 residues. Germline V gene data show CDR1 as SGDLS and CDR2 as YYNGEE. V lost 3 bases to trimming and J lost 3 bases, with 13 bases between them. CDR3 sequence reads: CASSARTTSYNEQFF. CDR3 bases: TGTGCCAGCAGCGCCCGAACGACTAGCTACAATGAGCAGTTCTTC.